Listed here are 27 T cell receptor beta chains from one sample, sequenced in a study of coeliac disease. Clones were sequenced by immunoSEQ multiplex PCR, and TCRdb holds only the in-frame ones, with some missing. The table shows 8,000 to 10,000 clones, with about 61% occurring only once. Sequencing input: lamina propria lymphocytes from the gut. The source is an older woman with celiac disease.

V usage is TRBV11-1 and J usage is TRBJ2-7; D possibly corresponds to TRBD2 (5 bases). The CDR3 is made up of 11 amino acids. V was cut by 4 bases and J by 8 bases, with 9 bases left in between. The V gene's germline CDR1 is SGHAT and CDR2 FQDESV (reference sequence). The CDR3 DNA is TGTGCCAGCAGCTCGGGGTTTCAGCAGTACTTC. Amino acids: CASSSGFQQYF.

This sequence joins TRBV5-8 and TRBJ2-1; 12 bases agree with TRBD2. The CDR3 consists of 15 residues. The V gene's germline CDR1 is SGHTS and CDR2 YDEGEE. Germline trimming cut 4 bases from V and 4 bases from J; bases unmatched to any gene: 3. CDR3 amino acids: CASSAGTSGYNEQFF. CDR3 in DNA: TGTGCCAGCAGCGCCGGGACTAGCGGGTACAATGAGCAGTTCTTC. Based on the CDR3 plus reference TRBV5-8 and TRBJ2-1, the full variable domain is EAGVTQSPTHLIKTRGQQATLRCSPISGHTSVYWYQQALGLGLQFLLWYDEGEERNRGNFPPRFSGRQFPNYSSELNVNALELEDSALYLCASSAGTSGYNEQFFGPGTRLTVL.

This clone was counted between two and nine times. CDR3 DNA: TGCGCCAGCAGCCAAGCCAACAGTGATCAGCCCCAGCATTTT. Translating it yields CASSQANSDQPQHF. The rearrangement links TRBV4-3 to TRBJ1-5, with D unresolved. The CDR3 is 14 residues long. With 1 base removed from V and 5 bases from J, the gap between germline ends came to 9 bases. CDR1 and CDR2 (germline): LGHNA, YSLEER.

This clone turned up a few times. The rearrangement links TRBV6-1 to TRBJ2-5; no reliable D call. The CDR3 is 9 amino acids. Germline values: CDR1 MNHNS, CDR2 SASEGT. Here the CDR3 reads CAAGETQYF. CDR3 in DNA: TGTGCGGCCGGGGAGACCCAGTACTTC.

This chain links TRBV7-9 with TRBJ2-1; D is possibly TRBD1 (5 bases). The V gene's germline CDR1 is SEHNR and CDR2 FQNEAQ (reference sequence). V lost 2 bases, J lost 10 bases, and 6 bases lay in between. The CDR3 is made up of 11 amino acids. CDR3 residues: CASSLRGEQFF. The DNA of the CDR3 is TGTGCCAGCAGCTTAAGGGGAGAGCAGTTCTTC.

The rearrangement joins TRBV11-3 to TRBJ2-3; 7 positions agree with TRBD2. The germline V gene has CDR1 SGHNT and CDR2 YENEEA. The CDR3 length is 14 residues. Germline trimming cut 1 base from V and 4 bases from J; bases unmatched to any gene: 2. The CDR3 sequence: CASSLGGGADTQYF. As DNA, the CDR3 is TGTGCCAGCAGCTTAGGCGGGGGTGCAGATACGCAGTATTTT.

The rearrangement joins TRBV6-5 to TRBJ2-3; D remains ambiguous. The CDR3 is 16 residues long. Germline V gene data show CDR1 as MNHEY and CDR2 as SVGAGI. V lost 4 bases to trimming and J lost 2 bases, with 16 bases between them. CDR3 bases: TGTGCCAGCAGTTCGCTGCGCCGGGTACACACAGATACGCAGTATTTT. Encoded protein: CASSSLRRVHTDTQYF.

The chain recombines TRBV5-1 with TRBJ2-7, with 7 bases aligning to TRBD1. The V gene end was trimmed by 1 base and the J gene end by 5 bases; junction bases not matched to a gene: 3. CDR1 and CDR2 from the germline V gene are SGHRS and YFSETQ. This CDR3 is built from 13 residues. Here the CDR3 DNA reads TGCGCCAGCAGCTTGACGACAGGGAACGAGCAGTACTTC. This gives the protein CASSLTTGNEQYF.

This chain uses TRBV28 with TRBJ1-5; D is perhaps TRBD1 (6 bases). Germline CDR1 and CDR2: MDHEN and SYDVKM. The CDR3 is 15 residues long. V was pared by 7 bases and J by 5 bases, with 18 bases between. CDR3 sequence reads: CASNPGGRRDQPQHF. The CDR3 bases are TGTGCCAGCAACCCGGGGGGCAGGAGAGATCAGCCCCAGCATTTT.

This clone was detected only a few times. V gene TRBV5-5 combines with J gene TRBJ2-1, with D perhaps TRBD2 (5 bases). In germline, CDR1 is SGHKS, CDR2 YYEKEE (reference sequence). Trimming cost V 4 bases and J 2 bases, with 13 bases left between them. The length of the CDR3 is 15 residues. As DNA, the CDR3 is TGTGCCAGCAGCCCTAGGGAGAAAACCTACAATGAGCAGTTCTTC. This encodes CASSPREKTYNEQFF. The variable domain in full, completed from reference TRBV5-5 and TRBJ2-1, reads DAGVTQSPTHLIKTRGQQVTLRCSPISGHKSVSWYQQVLGQGPQFIFQYYEKEERGRGNFPDRFSARQFPNYSSELNVNALLLGDSALYLCASSPREKTYNEQFFGPGTRLTVL.

By share, this clone counts as large (0.1 to 1%). CDR3: CAWSVRGGSRGYTF. In nucleotides, the CDR3 is TGTGCCTGGAGTGTACGGGGGGGCTCGCGTGGCTACACCTTC. This chain uses TRBV30 with TRBJ1-2; D is possibly TRBD1 (6 bases). CDR1 is GTSNPN and CDR2 is SVGIG in the germline V gene (reference sequence). The V end lost 0 bases, the J end lost 7 bases, and 15 bases lay between the germline ends. The CDR3 loop spans 14 amino acids.

J is TRBJ2-2 and V is TRBV5-1, with D perhaps matching TRBD2 (6 bases). CDR1 SGHRS and CDR2 YFSETQ come from the germline V gene. The V gene lost 4 bases and the J gene lost 6 bases, with 13 bases spanning the gap. The length of the CDR3 is 14 residues. CDR3 DNA sequence: TGCGCCAGCAGCCGCGGGGCGGCGTCCGGGGAGCTGTTTTTT. Translation: CASSRGAASGELFF.

The chain uses TRBV4-2 and TRBJ1-4, with D perhaps TRBD1 (5 bases). The CDR3 has 16 residues. Germline CDR1 and CDR2: LGHNA and YNFKEQ. V dropped 1 base and J dropped 8 bases, with 17 bases sitting between them. CDR3 loop: CASSQARGKPGEKLFF. The CDR3 bases are TGTGCCAGCAGCCAAGCGCGGGGCAAACCGGGGGAAAAACTGTTTTTT.

The genes are TRBV7-2 and TRBJ1-5; the D gene is possibly TRBD1 (5 bases). Trimming pared 5 bases from V and 7 bases from J, leaving 12 bases between. The CDR3 is 13 residues long. CDR1 and CDR2 (germline): SGHTA, FQGNSA. CDR3 nucleotides: TGTGCCAGCAGCACCCAGACAGACCAGCCCCAGCATTTT. This codes for CASSTQTDQPQHF. Using reference TRBV7-2 and TRBJ1-5 for the parts outside the CDR3, the full variable domain is GAGVSQSPSNKVTEKGKDVELRCDPISGHTALYWYRQSLGQGLEFLIYFQGNSAPDKSGLPSDRFSAERTGGSVSTLTIQRTQQEDSAVYLCASSTQTDQPQHFGDGTRLSIL.

This clone was counted only a few times. The chain combines TRBV7-2 with TRBJ2-1; 8 bases align to TRBD2. The trim removed 6 bases at V and 6 bases at J, leaving 19 bases unmatched. Germline CDR1 is SGHTA and CDR2 is FQGNSA. The CDR3 covers 18 residues. The CDR3 sequence: CASRRVGSSAGVGNEQFF. For the CDR3, the DNA is TGTGCCAGCAGGAGGGTGGGGTCGTCAGCGGGAGTTGGCAATGAGCAGTTCTTC.

Sample share makes this clone large. The J gene is TRBJ2-7, the V gene TRBV7-6, with TRBD2 matching 11 bases. V was pared by 5 bases and J by 5 bases, with 5 bases of the junction left unmatched. Germline loops: CDR1 SGHVS, CDR2 FNYEAQ. This CDR3 comprises 14 residues. In DNA, the CDR3 is TGTGCCAGCAGCCCACTAGCGGGAGAACACGAGCAGTACTTC. Translated, it gives CASSPLAGEHEQYF. Together with reference TRBV7-6 and TRBJ2-7, the CDR3 gives the full variable domain: GAGVSQSPRYKVTKRGQDVALRCDPISGHVSLYWYRQALGQGPEFLTYFNYEAQQDKSGLPNDRFSAERPEGSISTLTIQRTEQRDSAMYRCASSPLAGEHEQYFGPGTRLTVT.

V gene TRBV11-2 combines with J gene TRBJ2-1; TRBD1 might be the D (5 bases). The germline gives CDR1 SGHAT, CDR2 FQNNGV. V was shortened by 3 bases and J by 6 bases, with 12 bases between the two germline ends. The CDR3 is 14 amino acids. CDR3 residues: CASSFQGSINEQFF. DNA of the CDR3: TGTGCCAGCAGCTTTCAGGGTAGTATCAATGAGCAGTTCTTC.

The rearrangement uses TRBV5-4 and TRBJ2-7; 13 nucleotides match TRBD2. CDR3 length: 18 residues. V lost 3 bases, J lost 1 base, and 10 bases stayed unmatched. Per the germline V gene, CDR1 is SGHNT and CDR2 is YYREEE (reference sequence). This CDR3 reads CASSSRTSGSHRSYEQYF. The CDR3 bases are TGTGCCAGCAGCTCAAGGACTAGCGGGAGTCATCGTTCCTACGAGCAGTACTTC. The full variable domain, rest sourced from reference TRBV5-4 and TRBJ2-7, is ETGVTQSPTHLIKTRGQQVTLRCSSQSGHNTVSWYQQALGQGPQFIFQYYREEENGRGNFPPRFSGLQFPNYSSELNVNALELDDSALYLCASSSRTSGSHRSYEQYFGPGTRLTVT.

The chain recombines TRBV9 with TRBJ2-1; TRBD1 matches at 7 bases. Trimming at V came to 3 bases and at J to 7 bases, leaving 4 bases not matched to a gene. Germline loops: CDR1 SGDLS, CDR2 YYNGEE. The CDR3 sequence is 13 residues long. This CDR3 is CASSGRQGNEQFF. In DNA form, the CDR3 reads TGTGCCAGCAGCGGACGACAGGGAAATGAGCAGTTCTTC.

V usage is TRBV28 and J usage is TRBJ2-7, with D tentatively TRBD1 (8 bases). V dropped 6 bases and J dropped 4 bases, with 25 bases sitting between them. The CDR3 is 17 amino acids. The V gene's germline CDR1 is MDHEN and CDR2 SYDVKM. The CDR3 loop is CASRPHTQGGVGYEQYF. In DNA form, the CDR3 reads TGTGCCAGCAGGCCCCATACACAGGGGGGGGTTGGGTACGAGCAGTACTTC.

The rearrangement uses TRBV30 and TRBJ1-2; D unclear. Germline V gene data show CDR1 as GTSNPN and CDR2 as SVGIG (reference sequence). V lost 3 bases and J lost 6, with 23 bases in between. The CDR3 extends over 16 amino acids. The CDR3, as DNA: TGTGCCTGGAGAGGCTTAAGAAGAGACCACCAGGATGGCTACACCTTC. As protein: CAWRGLRRDHQDGYTF.

The V and J genes are TRBV6-6 and TRBJ2-4; the D is unclear. V gave up 0 bases and J gave up 10 bases, with 7 bases separating them. The CDR3 covers 12 residues. From germline, CDR1 is MNHNY and CDR2 SVGAGI (reference sequence). Written as DNA, the CDR3 is TGTGCCAGCAGTTACTCGGCAGAAATTCAGTACTTC. Translation gives CASSYSAEIQYF.

The V call is TRBV10-3, the J call TRBJ1-5, with D possibly matching TRBD1 (5 bases). The CDR3 totals 14 residues. V lost 3 bases, J lost 4 bases, and 10 bases lay in between. Germline CDR1 ENHRY, CDR2 SYGVKD. CDR3 sequence: CAISDLKGNQPQHF. DNA of the CDR3: TGTGCCATCAGTGATTTAAAGGGGAATCAGCCCCAGCATTTT.

The chain employs TRBV9 and TRBJ2-7; TRBD2 matches at 9 bases. The V gene end was trimmed by 0 bases and the J gene end by 2 bases; junction bases not matched to a gene: 3. The CDR3 spans 15 residues. Germline V gene data show CDR1 as SGDLS and CDR2 as YYNGEE. The DNA for the CDR3 is TGTGCCAGCAGCGTAGGGACTAGCGCAGCCTACGAGCAGTACTTC. Amino acids: CASSVGTSAAYEQYF.

This chain joins TRBV7-9 and TRBJ1-1; D unclear. V lost 6 bases and J 5 bases, leaving 13 bases between the germline ends. Germline CDR1 is SEHNR and CDR2 is FQNEAQ (reference sequence). CDR3 length equals 13 residues. This CDR3 reads CASRTGRGTEAFF. For the CDR3, the DNA is TGTGCCAGCAGGACGGGCAGAGGGACTGAAGCTTTCTTT.

The CDR3 region has the DNA TGTGCCAGCAGCGCGTCGGCGGGCCAAGAGACCCAGTACTTC. Protein: CASSASAGQETQYF. The V and J genes are TRBV9 and TRBJ2-5; D might be TRBD2 (5 bases). Germline V CDR1 and CDR2: SGDLS, YYNGEE. With 3 bases removed from V and 1 base from J, the gap between germline ends came to 10 bases. The CDR3 sequence is 14 residues long. The full variable domain, in which reference TRBV9 and TRBJ2-5 provide the parts outside the CDR3, is DSGVTQTPKHLITATGQRVTLRCSPRSGDLSVYWYQQSLDQGLQFLIQYYNGEERAKGNILERFSAQQFPDLHSELNLSSLELGDSALYFCASSASAGQETQYFGPGTRLLVL.

This clone has a handful of counts. The V call is TRBV5-1, the J call TRBJ1-6, with 9 bases identical to TRBD1. The germline V gene has CDR1 SGHRS and CDR2 YFSETQ. V shed 0 bases and J 9 bases; nucleotides not matched to a gene: 4. CDR3 size: 15 residues. The CDR3 DNA is TGCGCCAGCAGCTTGGGGACAGGGGCCAGTTCACCCCTCCACTTT. This encodes CASSLGTGASSPLHF.